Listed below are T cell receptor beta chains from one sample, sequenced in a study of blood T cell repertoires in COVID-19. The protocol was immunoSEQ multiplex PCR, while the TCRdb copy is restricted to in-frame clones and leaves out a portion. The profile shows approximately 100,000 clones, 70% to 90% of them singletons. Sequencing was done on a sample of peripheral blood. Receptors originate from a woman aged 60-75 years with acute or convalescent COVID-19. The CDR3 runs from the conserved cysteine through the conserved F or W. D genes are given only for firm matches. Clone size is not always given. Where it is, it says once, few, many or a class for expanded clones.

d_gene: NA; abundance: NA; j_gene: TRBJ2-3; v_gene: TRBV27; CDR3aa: CASSFGSSDTQYF; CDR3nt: TGTGCCAGCAGTTTCGGTAGCTCGGATACGCAGTATTTT
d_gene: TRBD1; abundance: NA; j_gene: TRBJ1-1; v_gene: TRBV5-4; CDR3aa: CASSLGGQLDTEAFF; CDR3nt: TGTGCCAGCAGCTTGGGGGGACAGCTGGACACTGAAGCTTTCTTT
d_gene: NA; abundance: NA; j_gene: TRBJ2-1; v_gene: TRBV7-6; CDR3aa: CASSVNRERYNEQFF; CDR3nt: TGTGCCAGCAGCGTTAACCGGGAACGATACAATGAGCAGTTCTTC
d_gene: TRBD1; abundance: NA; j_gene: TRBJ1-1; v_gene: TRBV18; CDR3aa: CASSPVTGPEAFF; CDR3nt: TGTGCCAGCTCACCGGTGACAGGGCCTGAAGCTTTCTTT
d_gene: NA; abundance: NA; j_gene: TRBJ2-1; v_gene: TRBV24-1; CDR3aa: CATSDLSGGPNEQFF; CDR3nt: TGTGCCACCAGTGATCTGTCAGGCGGGCCAAATGAGCAGTTCTTC
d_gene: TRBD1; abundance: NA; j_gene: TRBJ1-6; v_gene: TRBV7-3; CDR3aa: CASSSGGQGAPLHF; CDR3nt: TGTGCCAGCAGCTCAGGGGGACAGGGCGCACCCCTCCACTTT
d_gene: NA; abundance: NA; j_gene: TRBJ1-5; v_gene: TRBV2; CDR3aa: CASSRDTLRNQPQHF; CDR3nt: TGTGCCAGCAGCCGGGACACTCTTCGCAATCAGCCCCAGCATTTT
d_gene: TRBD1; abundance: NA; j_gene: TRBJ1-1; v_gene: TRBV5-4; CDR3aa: CASSSGQGWNTEAFF; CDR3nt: TGTGCCAGCAGCTCGGGACAGGGGTGGAACACTGAAGCTTTCTTT
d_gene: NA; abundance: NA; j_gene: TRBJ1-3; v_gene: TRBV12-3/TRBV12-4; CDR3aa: CASSWGQGNTIYF; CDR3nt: TGTGCCAGCAGTTGGGGACAAGGAAACACCATATATTTT
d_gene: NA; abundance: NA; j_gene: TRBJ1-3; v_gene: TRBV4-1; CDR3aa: CASSQDVTPTVRNTIYF; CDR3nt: TGCGCCAGCAGCCAAGATGTCACACCAACCGTGCGGAACACCATATATTTT
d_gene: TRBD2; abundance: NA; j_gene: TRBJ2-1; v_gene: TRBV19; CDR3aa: CASRRTSGRGSYNEQFF; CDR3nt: TGTGCCAGTAGGCGGACTAGCGGGAGAGGATCCTACAATGAGCAGTTCTTC
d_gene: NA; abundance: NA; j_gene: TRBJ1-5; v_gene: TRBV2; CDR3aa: CASSVEGSQPQHF; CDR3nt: TGTGCCAGCAGTGTAGAGGGAAGCCAGCCCCAGCATTTT
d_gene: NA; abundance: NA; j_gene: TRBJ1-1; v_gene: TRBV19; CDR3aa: CASFPRGNVQVGSTEAFF; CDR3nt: TGTGCCAGTTTTCCCCGCGGTAATGTACAGGTGGGAAGCACTGAAGCTTTCTTT
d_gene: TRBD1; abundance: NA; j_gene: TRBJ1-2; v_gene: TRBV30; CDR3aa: CAWSRSARGQGGKRDGYTF; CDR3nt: TGTGCCTGGAGTCGCTCCGCGCGGGGACAGGGAGGTAAAAGGGATGGCTACACCTTC
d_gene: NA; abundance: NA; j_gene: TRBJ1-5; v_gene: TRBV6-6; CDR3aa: CASSNPTGLGNQPQHF; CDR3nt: TGTGCCAGCAGTAACCCCACAGGGCTTGGCAATCAGCCCCAGCATTTT
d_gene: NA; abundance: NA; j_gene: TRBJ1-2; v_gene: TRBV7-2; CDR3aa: CASSLAAGNYGYTF; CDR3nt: TGTGCCAGCAGCTTAGCGGCAGGGAACTATGGCTACACCTTC
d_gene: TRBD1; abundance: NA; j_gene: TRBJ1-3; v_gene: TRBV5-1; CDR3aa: CASSLAGGSGNTIYF; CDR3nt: TGCGCCAGCAGCTTGGCAGGGGGCTCTGGAAACACCATATATTTT
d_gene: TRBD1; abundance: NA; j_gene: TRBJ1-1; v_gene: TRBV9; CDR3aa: CASSARQGLGTEAFF; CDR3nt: TGTGCCAGCAGCGCACGACAGGGGCTGGGCACTGAAGCTTTCTTT
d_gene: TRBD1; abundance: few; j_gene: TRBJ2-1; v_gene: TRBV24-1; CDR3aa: CATSDPRVKDRPNNEQFF; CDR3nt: TGTGCCACCAGTGATCCGCGGGTAAAGGACAGGCCCAACAATGAGCAGTTCTTC
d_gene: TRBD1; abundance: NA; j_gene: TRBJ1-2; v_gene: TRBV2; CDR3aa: CASSSRQGGYGYTF; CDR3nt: TGTGCCAGCAGCTCCCGACAGGGGGGCTATGGCTACACCTTC
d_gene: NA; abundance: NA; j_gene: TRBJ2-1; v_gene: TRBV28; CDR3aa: CASSTAGESSYNEQFF; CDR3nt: TGTGCCAGCAGTACAGCGGGTGAGAGCTCCTACAATGAGCAGTTCTTC
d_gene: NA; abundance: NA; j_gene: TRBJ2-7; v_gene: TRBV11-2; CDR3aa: CASSNQGGQYF; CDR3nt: TGTGCCAGCAGCAACCAGGGTGGGCAGTACTTC
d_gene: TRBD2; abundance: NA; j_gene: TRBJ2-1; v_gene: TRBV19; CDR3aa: CASSRGSSYNEQFF; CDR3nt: TGTGCCTCGTCGCGGGGGAGCTCCTACAATGAGCAGTTCTTC
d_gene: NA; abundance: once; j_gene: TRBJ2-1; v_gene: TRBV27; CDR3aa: CASSLPPSESSYNEQFF; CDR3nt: TGTGCCAGCAGCCTTCCCCCTAGCGAGAGCTCCTACAATGAGCAGTTCTTC
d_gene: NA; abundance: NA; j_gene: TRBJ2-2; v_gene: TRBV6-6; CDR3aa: CASQVSLNTGELFF; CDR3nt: TGTGCCAGTCAGGTCTCCCTAAACACCGGGGAGCTGTTTTTT
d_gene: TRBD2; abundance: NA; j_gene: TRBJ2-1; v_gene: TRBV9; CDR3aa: CASSSLAGGLNEQFF; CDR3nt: TGTGCCAGCAGCTCCCTTGCGGGAGGGCTCAATGAGCAGTTCTTC
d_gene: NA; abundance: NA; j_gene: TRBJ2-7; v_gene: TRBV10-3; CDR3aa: CAISESWEYEQYF; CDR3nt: TGTGCCATCAGTGAGTCCTGGGAGTACGAGCAGTACTTC
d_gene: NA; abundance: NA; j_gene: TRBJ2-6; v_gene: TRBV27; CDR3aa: CASSFGLLRSGANVLTF; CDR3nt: TGTGCCAGCAGTTTTGGACTGCTACGCTCTGGGGCCAACGTCCTGACTTTC
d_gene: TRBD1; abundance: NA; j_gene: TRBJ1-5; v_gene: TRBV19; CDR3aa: CASSIDHGQGSQPQHF; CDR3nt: TGTGCCAGTAGTATAGATCACGGACAGGGCAGTCAGCCCCAGCATTTT
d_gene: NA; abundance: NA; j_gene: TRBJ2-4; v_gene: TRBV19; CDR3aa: CASGGLGVAKNIQYF; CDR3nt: TGTGCCTCCGGCGGACTCGGGGTAGCCAAAAACATTCAGTACTTC
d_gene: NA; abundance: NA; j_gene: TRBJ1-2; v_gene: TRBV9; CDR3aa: CASSVGQGHYGYTF; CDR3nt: TGTGCCAGCAGCGTAGGGCAGGGCCACTATGGCTACACCTTC
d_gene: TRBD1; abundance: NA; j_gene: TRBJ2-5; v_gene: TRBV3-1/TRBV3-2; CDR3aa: CASSQVSGTGLETQYF; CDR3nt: TGTGCCAGCAGCCAAGTTTCTGGGACAGGGCTAGAGACCCAGTACTTC
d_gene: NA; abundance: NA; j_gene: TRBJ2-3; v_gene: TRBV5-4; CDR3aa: CASSLAAGPSTDTQYF; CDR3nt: TGTGCCAGCAGCTTGGCCGCGGGACCTAGCACAGATACGCAGTATTTT
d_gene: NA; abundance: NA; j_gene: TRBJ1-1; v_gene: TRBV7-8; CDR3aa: CAVKGVKNTEAFF; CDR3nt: TGTGCCGTAAAAGGGGTGAAAAACACTGAAGCTTTCTTT
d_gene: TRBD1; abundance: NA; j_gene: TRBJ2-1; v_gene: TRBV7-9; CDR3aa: CASSLGTGPNNEQFF; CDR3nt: TGTGCCAGCAGCCTAGGGACAGGGCCAAACAATGAGCAGTTCTTC
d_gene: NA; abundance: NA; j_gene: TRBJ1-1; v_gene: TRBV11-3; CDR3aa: CASSLVGQLHTEAFF; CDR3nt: TGTGCCAGCAGCTTAGTTGGACAGCTACACACTGAAGCTTTCTTT
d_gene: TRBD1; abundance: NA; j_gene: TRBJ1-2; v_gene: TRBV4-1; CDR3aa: CASSQALPGQEGGYGYTF; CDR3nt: TGCGCCAGCAGCCAAGCCCTTCCGGGACAGGAGGGGGGATATGGCTACACCTTC
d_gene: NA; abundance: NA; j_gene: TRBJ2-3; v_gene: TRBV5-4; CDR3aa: CASSKDALRRADTQYF; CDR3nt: TGTGCCAGCAGCAAGGACGCTTTACGGAGGGCAGATACGCAGTATTTT
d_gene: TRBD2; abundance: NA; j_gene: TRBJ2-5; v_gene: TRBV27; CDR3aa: CASSFFGLAGARYQETQYF; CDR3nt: TGTGCCAGCAGTTTTTTTGGACTAGCGGGAGCTCGGTACCAAGAGACCCAGTACTTC
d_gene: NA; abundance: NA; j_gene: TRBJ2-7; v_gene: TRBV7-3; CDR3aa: CASSSPYEQYF; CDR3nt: TGTGCCAGCAGCTCTCCCTACGAGCAGTACTTC
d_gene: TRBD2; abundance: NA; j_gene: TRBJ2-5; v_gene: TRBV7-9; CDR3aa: CASSLSPRGTSDRQETQYF; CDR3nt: TGTGCCAGCAGCTTGTCACCCCGCGGGACTAGCGACCGGCAAGAGACCCAGTACTTC
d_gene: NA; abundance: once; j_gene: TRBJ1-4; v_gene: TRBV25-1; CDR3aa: CASSDHVPGRGEKLFF; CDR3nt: TGTGCCAGCAGTGACCATGTCCCCGGAAGGGGTGAAAAACTGTTTTTT
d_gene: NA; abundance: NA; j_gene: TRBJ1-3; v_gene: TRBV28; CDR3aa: CASRDLGAGGNTIYF; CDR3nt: TGTGCCAGCAGGGATCTAGGGGCGGGGGGAAACACCATATATTTT
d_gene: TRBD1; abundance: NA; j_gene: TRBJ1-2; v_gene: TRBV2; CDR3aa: CASSSFWGQSGYTF; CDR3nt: TGTGCCAGCAGCTCATTTTGGGGACAGAGTGGCTACACCTTC
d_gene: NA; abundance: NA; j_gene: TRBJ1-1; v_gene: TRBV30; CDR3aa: CAWGPGDEAFF; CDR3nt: TGTGCCTGGGGCCCAGGGGATGAAGCTTTCTTT
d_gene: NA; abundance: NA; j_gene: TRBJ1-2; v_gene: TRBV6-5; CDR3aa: CASTLLGRGYTF; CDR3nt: TGTGCCAGCACCTTACTAGGTAGAGGCTACACCTTC